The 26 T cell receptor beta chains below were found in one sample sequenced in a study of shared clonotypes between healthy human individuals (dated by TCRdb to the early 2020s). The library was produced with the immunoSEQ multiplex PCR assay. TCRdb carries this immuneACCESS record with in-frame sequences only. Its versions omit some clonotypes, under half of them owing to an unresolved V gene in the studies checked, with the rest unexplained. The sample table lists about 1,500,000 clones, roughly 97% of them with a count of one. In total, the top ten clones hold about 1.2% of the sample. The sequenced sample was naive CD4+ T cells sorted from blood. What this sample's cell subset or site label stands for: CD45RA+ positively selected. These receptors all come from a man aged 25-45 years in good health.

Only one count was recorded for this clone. This CDR3 is CASNLLAGGSGELFF. In DNA, the CDR3 is TGTGCCAGTAACCTTTTAGCGGGAGGATCGGGGGAGCTGTTTTTT. The chain couples TRBV19 to TRBJ2-2; 10 positions match TRBD2. Trimming took 7 bases from V and 8 from J; bases not matched to a gene: 10. This CDR3 contains 15 residues. Germline loops: CDR1 LNHDA, CDR2 SQIVND (reference sequence).

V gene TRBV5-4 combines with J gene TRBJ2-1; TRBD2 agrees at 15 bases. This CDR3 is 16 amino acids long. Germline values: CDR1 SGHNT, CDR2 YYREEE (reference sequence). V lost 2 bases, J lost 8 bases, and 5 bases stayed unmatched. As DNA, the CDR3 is TGTGCCAGCAGCTTAAGGACTAGCGGGAGGGCCGATGAGCAGTTCTTC. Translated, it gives CASSLRTSGRADEQFF.

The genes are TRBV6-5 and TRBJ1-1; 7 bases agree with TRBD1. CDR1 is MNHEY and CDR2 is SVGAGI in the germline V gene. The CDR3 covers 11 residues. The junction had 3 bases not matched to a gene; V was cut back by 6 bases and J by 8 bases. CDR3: CASSRGAEAFF. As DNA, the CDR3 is TGTGCCAGCAGCAGGGGGGCGGAAGCTTTCTTT.

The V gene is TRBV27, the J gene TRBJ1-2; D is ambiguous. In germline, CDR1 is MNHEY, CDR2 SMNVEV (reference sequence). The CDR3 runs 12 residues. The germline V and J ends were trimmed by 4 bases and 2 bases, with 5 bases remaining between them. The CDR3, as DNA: TGTGCCAGCAGTTCGGACAACTATGGCTACACCTTC. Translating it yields CASSSDNYGYTF.

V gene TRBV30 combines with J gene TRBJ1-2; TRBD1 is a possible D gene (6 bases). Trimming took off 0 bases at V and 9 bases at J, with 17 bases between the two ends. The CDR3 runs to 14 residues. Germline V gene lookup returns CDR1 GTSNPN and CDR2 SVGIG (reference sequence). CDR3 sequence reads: CAWSVLYFGGRYTF. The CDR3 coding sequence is TGTGCCTGGAGTGTACTTTATTTCGGGGGCCGCTACACCTTC.

In DNA form, the CDR3 reads TGCGCCAGCAGCTTGGTGAAGGGGGCTAAAGAGACCCAGTACTTC. This translates into CASSLVKGAKETQYF. The chain carries TRBV5-1 and TRBJ2-5; TRBD1 aligns across 7 bases. The CDR3 sequence is 15 residues long. Germline V gene sequence: CDR1 SGHRS, CDR2 YFSETQ. Trimming took 0 bases from V and 3 from J; bases not matched to a gene: 5.

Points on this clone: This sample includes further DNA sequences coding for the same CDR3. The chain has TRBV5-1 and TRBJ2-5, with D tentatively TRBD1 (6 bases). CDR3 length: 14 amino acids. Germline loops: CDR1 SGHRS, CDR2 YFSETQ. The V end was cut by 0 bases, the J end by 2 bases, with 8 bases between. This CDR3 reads CASSLGGQQETQYF. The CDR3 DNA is TGCGCCAGCAGCTTGGGCGGACAGCAAGAGACCCAGTACTTC. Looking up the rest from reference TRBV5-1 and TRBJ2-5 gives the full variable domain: KAGVTQTPRYLIKTRGQQVTLSCSPISGHRSVSWYQQTPGQGLQFLFEYFSETQRNKGNFPGRFSGRQFSNSRSEMNVSTLELGDSALYLCASSLGGQQETQYFGPGTRLLVL.

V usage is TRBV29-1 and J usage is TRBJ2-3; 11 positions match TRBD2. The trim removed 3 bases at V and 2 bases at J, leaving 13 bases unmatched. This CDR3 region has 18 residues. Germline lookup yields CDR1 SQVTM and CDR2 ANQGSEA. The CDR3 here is CSVESLAGGLASTDTQYF. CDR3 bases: TGCAGCGTTGAGAGCCTAGCGGGAGGTTTGGCGTCCACAGATACGCAGTATTTT.

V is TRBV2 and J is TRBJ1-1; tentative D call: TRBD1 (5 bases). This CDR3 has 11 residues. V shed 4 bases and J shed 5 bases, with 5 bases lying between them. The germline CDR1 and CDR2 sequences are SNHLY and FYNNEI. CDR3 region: CASSAGTEAFF. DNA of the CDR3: TGTGCCAGCAGTGCAGGGACTGAAGCTTTCTTT.

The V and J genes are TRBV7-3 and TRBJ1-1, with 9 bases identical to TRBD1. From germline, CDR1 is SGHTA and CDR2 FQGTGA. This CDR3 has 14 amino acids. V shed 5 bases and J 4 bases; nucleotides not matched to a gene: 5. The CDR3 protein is CASSVNRGLTEAFF. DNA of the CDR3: TGTGCCAGCAGCGTCAACAGGGGGCTCACTGAAGCTTTCTTT.

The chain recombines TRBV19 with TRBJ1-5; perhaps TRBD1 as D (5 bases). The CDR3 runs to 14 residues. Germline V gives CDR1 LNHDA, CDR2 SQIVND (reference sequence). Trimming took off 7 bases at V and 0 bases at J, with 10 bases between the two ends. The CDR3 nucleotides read TGTGCCAGTATATCCGACAGTAGCAATCAGCCCCAGCATTTT. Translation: CASISDSSNQPQHF.

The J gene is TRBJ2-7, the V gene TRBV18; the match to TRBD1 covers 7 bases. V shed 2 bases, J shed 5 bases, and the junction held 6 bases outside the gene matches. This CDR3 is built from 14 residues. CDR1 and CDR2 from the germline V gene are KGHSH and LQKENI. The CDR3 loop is CASSPGTEANEQYF. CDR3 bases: TGTGCCAGCTCACCAGGGACAGAGGCTAACGAGCAGTACTTC.

As DNA, the CDR3 is TGTGCCAGCAGCAGGGACACCCCTGTAGATGAGCAGTTCTTC. This encodes CASSRDTPVDEQFF. The chain combines TRBV7-3 with TRBJ2-1; D possibly corresponds to TRBD1 (6 bases). The length of the CDR3 is 14 residues. The germline V gene has CDR1 SGHTA and CDR2 FQGTGA. Deletions cut 5 bases from V and 8 bases from J, with 16 bases between.

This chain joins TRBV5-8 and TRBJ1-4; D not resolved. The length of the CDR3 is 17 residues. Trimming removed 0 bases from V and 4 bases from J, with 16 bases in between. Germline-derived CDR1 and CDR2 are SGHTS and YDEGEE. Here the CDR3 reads CASSLGSAGRGNEKLFF. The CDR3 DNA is TGTGCCAGCAGCTTGGGGTCGGCGGGCCGCGGTAATGAAAAACTGTTTTTT.

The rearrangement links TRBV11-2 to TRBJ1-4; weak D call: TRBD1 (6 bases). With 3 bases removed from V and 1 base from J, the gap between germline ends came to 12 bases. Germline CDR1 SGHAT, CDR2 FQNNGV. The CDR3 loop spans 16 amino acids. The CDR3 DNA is TGTGCCAGCAGCTTGGCCGGGGGCGGAACTAATGAAAAACTGTTTTTT. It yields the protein CASSLAGGGTNEKLFF.

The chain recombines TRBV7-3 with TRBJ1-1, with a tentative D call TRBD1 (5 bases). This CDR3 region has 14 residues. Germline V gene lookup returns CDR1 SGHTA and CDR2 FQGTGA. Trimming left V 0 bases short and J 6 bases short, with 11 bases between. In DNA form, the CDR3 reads TGTGCCAGCAGCTTAACCGGGACCGACTCTGAAGCTTTCTTT. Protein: CASSLTGTDSEAFF.

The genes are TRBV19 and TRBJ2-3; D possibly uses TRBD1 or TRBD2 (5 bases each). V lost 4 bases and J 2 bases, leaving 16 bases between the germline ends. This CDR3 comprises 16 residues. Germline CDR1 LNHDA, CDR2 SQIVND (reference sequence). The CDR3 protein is CASSSASGGVTDTQYF. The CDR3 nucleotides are TGTGCCAGTAGTAGTGCGTCTGGGGGTGTCACAGATACGCAGTATTTT.

The CDR3 spells CASSGSYEQYF. In DNA form, the CDR3 reads TGTGCCAGCAGCGGCTCCTACGAGCAGTACTTC. The chain is built from TRBV6-5 and TRBJ2-7; D call uncertain. This CDR3 has 11 residues. Germline CDR1 is MNHEY and CDR2 is SVGAGI. Trimming pared 6 bases from V and 0 bases from J, leaving 3 bases between.

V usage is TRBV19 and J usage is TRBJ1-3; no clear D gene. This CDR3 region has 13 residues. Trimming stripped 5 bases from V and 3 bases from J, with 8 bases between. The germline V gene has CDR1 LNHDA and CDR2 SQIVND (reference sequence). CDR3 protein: CASSLSHGNTIYF. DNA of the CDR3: TGTGCCAGTAGTCTCAGCCATGGAAACACCATATATTTT.

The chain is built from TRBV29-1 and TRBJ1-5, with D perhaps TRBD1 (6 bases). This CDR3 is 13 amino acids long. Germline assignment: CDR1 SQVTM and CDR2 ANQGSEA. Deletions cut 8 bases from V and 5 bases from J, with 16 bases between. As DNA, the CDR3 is TGCAGCTGGGCCGACAGGATCGATCAGCCCCAGCATTTT. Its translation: CSWADRIDQPQHF.

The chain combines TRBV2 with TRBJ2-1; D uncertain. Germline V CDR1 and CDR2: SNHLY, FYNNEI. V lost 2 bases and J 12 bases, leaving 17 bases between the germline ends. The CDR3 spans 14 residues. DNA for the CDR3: TGTGCCAGCAGTGAAAAGGGTAGCCAACTCGGGCAGTTCTTC. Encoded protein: CASSEKGSQLGQFF.

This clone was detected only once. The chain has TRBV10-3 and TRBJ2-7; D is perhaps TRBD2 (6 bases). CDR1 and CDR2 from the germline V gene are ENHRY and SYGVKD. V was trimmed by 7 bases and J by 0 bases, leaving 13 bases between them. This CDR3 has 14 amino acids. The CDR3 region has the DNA TGTGCCATCACTTTATCCGGGAGCTCCTACGAGCAGTACTTC. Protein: CAITLSGSSYEQYF.

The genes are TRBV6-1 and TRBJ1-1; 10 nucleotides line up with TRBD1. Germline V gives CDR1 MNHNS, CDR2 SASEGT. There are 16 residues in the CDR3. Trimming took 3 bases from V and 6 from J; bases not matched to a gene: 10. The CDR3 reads CASSDRQGAFMAEAFF. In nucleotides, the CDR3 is TGTGCCAGCAGTGATCGACAGGGGGCTTTTATGGCTGAAGCTTTCTTT.

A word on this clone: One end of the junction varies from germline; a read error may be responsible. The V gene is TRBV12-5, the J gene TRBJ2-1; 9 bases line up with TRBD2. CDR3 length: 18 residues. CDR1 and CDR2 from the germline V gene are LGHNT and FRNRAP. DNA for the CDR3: TGTGCTAGTGATTTGGTACTGCGGGAGGGCCTGAGAGACAATGAGCAGTTCTTC. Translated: CASDLVLREGLRDNEQFF. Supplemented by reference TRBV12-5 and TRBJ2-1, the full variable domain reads DARVTQTPRHKVTEMGQEVTMRCQPILGHNTVFWYRQTMMQGLELLAYFRNRAPLDDSGMPKDRFSAEMPDATLATLKIQPSEPRDSAVYFCASDLVLREGLRDNEQFFGPGTRLTVL.

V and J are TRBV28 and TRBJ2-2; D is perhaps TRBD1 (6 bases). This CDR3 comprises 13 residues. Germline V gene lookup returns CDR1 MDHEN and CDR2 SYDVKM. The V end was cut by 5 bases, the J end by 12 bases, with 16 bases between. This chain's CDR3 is CASSPGQREKLFF. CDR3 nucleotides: TGTGCCAGCAGTCCCGGACAGAGGGAGAAGCTGTTTTTT. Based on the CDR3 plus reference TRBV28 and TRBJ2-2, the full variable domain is DVKVTQSSRYLVKRTGEKVFLECVQDMDHENMFWYRQDPGLGLRLIYFSYDVKMKEKGDIPEGYSVSREKKERFSLILESASTNQTSMYLCASSPGQREKLFFGEGSRLTVL.

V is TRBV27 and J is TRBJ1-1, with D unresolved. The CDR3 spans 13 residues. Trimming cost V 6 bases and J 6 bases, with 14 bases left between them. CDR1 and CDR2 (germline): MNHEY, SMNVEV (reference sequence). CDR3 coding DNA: TGTGCCAGCAGCCCTCTAGGTACCGCTGAAGCTTTCTTT. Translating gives CASSPLGTAEAFF.